This TCR beta chain comes out of a study of T cell responses to AZD1222 COVID-19 vaccine. This CDR3 region has 14 residues. From germline, CDR1 is LNHDA and CDR2 SQIVND (reference sequence). Trimming cost V 2 bases and J 3 bases; bases outside gene matches: 2. Profiling relied on immunoSEQ multiplex PCR, and the TCRdb table lists in-frame clones only, not all of them. The sample includes some 150,000 clones, around 83% of them seen just once. Sequencing used peripheral blood, obtained on day 0 of MenACWY control vaccination. The rearrangement links TRBV19 to TRBJ2-3, with TRBD2 matching 7 bases. The source is an adult in good health. CDR3 in DNA: TGTGCCAGTAGTATACGCGGGGGTACAGATACGCAGTATTTT. It translates to CASSIRGGTDTQYF.